The entry below describes one T cell receptor (beta chain). This record belongs to a study of blood T cell repertoires in COVID-19. Method: immunoSEQ multiplex PCR; TCRdb's copy keeps in-frame clones and lacks some. The data contain around 190,000 clones, 82% of them singletons. The CDR3 extends over 14 amino acids. Germline V gene sequence: CDR1 MNHEY, CDR2 SVGAGI. Trimming cost V 6 bases and J 3 bases; bases outside gene matches: 4. The sample comprised peripheral blood. The sequence came from a woman aged 60-70 years with COVID-19, enrolled during active disease. The chain uses TRBV6-5 and TRBJ1-4; 7 nucleotides line up with TRBD1. For the CDR3, the DNA is TGTGCCAGCAGCCCCGGGACAGCTAATGAAAAACTGTTTTTT. It yields the protein CASSPGTANEKLFF.